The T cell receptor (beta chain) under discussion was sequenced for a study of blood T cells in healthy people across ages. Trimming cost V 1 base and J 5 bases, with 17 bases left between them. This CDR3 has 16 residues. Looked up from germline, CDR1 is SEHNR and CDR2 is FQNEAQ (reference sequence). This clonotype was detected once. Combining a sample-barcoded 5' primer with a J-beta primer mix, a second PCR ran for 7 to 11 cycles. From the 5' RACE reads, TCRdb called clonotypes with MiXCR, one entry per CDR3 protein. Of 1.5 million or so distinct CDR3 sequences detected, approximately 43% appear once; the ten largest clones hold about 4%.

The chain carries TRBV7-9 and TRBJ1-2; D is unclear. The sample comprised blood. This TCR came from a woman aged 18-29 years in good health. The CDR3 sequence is CASSLVRVNREYGYTF. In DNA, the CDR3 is TGTGCCAGCAGCTTAGTAAGGGTTAACCGCGAGTATGGCTACACCTTC.